This T cell receptor beta chain came from a study of blood T cell repertoires in COVID-19. Only in-frame clones appear in the TCRdb table, and some are missing; sequencing was by immunoSEQ multiplex PCR. The sample holds about 480,000 clones, roughly 88% seen once. The CDR3 is 16 residues long. The germline gives CDR1 SNHLY, CDR2 FYNNEI. Trimming took 4 bases from V and 2 from J, leaving 17 bases between them. This sequence was found in a woman in her thirties or forties who had recovered from COVID-19. The chain recombines TRBV2 with TRBJ1-2; D is ambiguous. The specimen sequenced was PBMCs or T cells enriched from blood (not recorded which). CDR3 bases: TGTGCCAGCAGTGGGCAGATAGAGGGTTCGAACTATGGCTACACCTTC. Translation gives CASSGQIEGSNYGYTF.